The sequence of this T cell receptor beta chain was determined in a study of long-term antiretroviral therapy in people with HIV (dated by TCRdb to about 2022). With respect to the entire study: The earliest samples were collected about a decade before the 2015 WHO recommendation for immediate ART, when ART was typically delayed until CD4 counts fell. A retrospective serial study tested whether ART initiation and durable HIV suppression were associated with changes in peripheral blood TRB repertoire composition and diversity. The cohort contributed over 150 cryopreserved PBMC samples from 30 adults with confirmed HIV infection, collected serially over a mean of about 6 years (range 1-12). About 35% of the 30 participants with HIV were female. No cross-contamination during QIAcube processing was shown when test extractions of a monoclonal T-cell line were performed alongside a few dozen polyclonal samples. What the study reported, not specific to this receptor: Starting ART was linked to a significant rise in TRB diversity, yet even with long-term ART the diversity remained significantly lower than in transplant donor controls. Owing to limited PBMC availability, only the TCR beta chain was sequenced, without alpha chain pairing. Because cell numbers in pre-ART samples were limited, unsorted PBMC were profiled instead of sorted CD4+ and CD8+ T cells. Expanded TRB clones identified before ART initiation dominated the repertoire across all time points, though the dominance fluctuated and decreased in many PLHIV after ART. Inferences about post-ART repertoire changes are limited because no data were available on ART adherence, viral resistance or therapy changes. CDR3 length ranges in HIV repertoires were narrower than in controls, and network structure suggested an antigen-experienced repertoire with only a slight naive shift after ART. Samples dated from the mid-2000s to the late 2010s, and the ART regimens used may be less effective than current ones.

The CDR3 holds 15 amino acids from the cysteine to the phenylalanine. CDR3 DNA only is kept here, 45 bases in frame from base 1. V and J are trimmed by 8 bases and 3 bases, and the gene matches miss 11 bases of the junction. According to the germline V gene, CDR1 reads SNHLY and CDR2 reads FYNNEI. Inclusion was restricted to participants for whom at least one PBMC sample before ART initiation and at least two post-ART samples were available. Treatment was received in the United States of America by all participants with HIV. Before DNA extraction, cryopreserved samples of roughly 0.9-11 million PBMC were thawed and then washed. At the time of the earliest PBMC sample, participants with HIV were aged between roughly 23 and 60 years. Per participant, PBMC samples came from 1-4 timepoints prior to ART initiation and 2-8 timepoints following ART initiation, for a median of 7 samples. Serial HIV viral load, CD4+ T-cell count, ART history and demographic data were obtained for every participant. Genomic DNA was extracted from unsorted PBMC with a Qiagen kit on a QIAcube, with processing performed in batches of 12 samples.

The immunoSEQ hsTCRB v3.0 assay was used at survey level resolution to sequence the TRB variable region. The target sequencing depth for TRB was roughly 40,000-55,000 T-cell genomes per sample. TRB libraries were pooled and sequenced on an Illumina MiSeq using a v3 150-cycle kit. The authors processed their data as follows. Repertoire analysis was run in R within a reproducible Nextflow workflow that covered QC, data transformation and analysis. LymphoSeq2, an R package for exploring AIRR-Seq data, was used to implement custom analyses. A few samples that yielded fewer than 5000 total TRB sequences were excluded, so that fewer than 200 HIV repertoires were analyzed. Among the approximately 190 retained HIV repertoires, about 57 were collected before ART initiation and some 130 were collected after ART initiation. Each repertoire was downsampled to 5000 TRB nucleotide sequences, and summary statistics were averaged across 100 downsampling iterations. TRB sequences were retained for analysis only if CDR3 regions of at least seven amino acids were present. Two measures captured diversity: a Shannon entropy-derived clonality score and the Gini coefficient. In the repertoire networks, any two of the top 5000 CDR3 amino acid sequences were connected whenever the two sequences differed by an edit distance of one. For TRB CDR3 amino acid sequences, antigen specificity groups and MHC restriction were predicted with GLIPH2. Known CMV, EBV, HIV or tissue antigen associations were flagged by matching CDR3 amino acid sequences against VDJdb and McPAS-TCR. Pre-ART, post-ART and control groups were compared with Wilcoxon signed-rank tests and Holm-Bonferroni correction. Not all clones reach the TCRdb copy of this immuneACCESS table, which keeps in-frame sequences only. Checked studies attribute under half of the gap to unresolved V genes and leave the rest unexplained. D and trimming were read from the DNA, whereas the V and J calls and clone size are those reported in that table. The sample table lists tens of thousands of clones, about 95% of them with a count of one. The ten largest clones add up to 8% of the sample.

A remark on this clone: What this receptor recognizes is not known. Qualities for individual bases were not recorded, and no much larger clone is one base off.

This sample comprised unsorted PBMCs, obtained 6 to 6.5 years after starting antiretroviral therapy. This clonotype originated in a man between 25 and 39 years old with HIV. This chain is built from TRBV2 and TRBJ2-7, with 9 middle bases fitting TRBD1. The CDR3 reads as follows: CASALRGQGVYEQYF. DNA sequence: TGTGCCAGCGCCTTGCGGGGACAGGGAGTCTACGAGCAGTACTTC.